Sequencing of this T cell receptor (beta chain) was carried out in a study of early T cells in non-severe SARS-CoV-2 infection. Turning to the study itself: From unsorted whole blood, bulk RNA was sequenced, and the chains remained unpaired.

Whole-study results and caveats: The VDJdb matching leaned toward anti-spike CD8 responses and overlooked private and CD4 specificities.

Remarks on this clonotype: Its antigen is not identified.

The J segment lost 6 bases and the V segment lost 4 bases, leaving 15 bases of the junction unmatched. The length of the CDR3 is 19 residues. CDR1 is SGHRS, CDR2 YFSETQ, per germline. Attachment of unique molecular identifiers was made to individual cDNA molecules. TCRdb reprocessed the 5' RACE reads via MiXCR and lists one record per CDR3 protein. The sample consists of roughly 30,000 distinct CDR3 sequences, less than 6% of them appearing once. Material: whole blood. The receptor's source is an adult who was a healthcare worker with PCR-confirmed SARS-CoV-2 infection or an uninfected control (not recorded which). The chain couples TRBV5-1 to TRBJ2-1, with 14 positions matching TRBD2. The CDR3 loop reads CASSPRTSGGPTPRNEQFF. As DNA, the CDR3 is TGCGCCAGCAGCCCCCGGACTAGCGGGGGGCCAACTCCTCGCAATGAGCAGTTCTTC.